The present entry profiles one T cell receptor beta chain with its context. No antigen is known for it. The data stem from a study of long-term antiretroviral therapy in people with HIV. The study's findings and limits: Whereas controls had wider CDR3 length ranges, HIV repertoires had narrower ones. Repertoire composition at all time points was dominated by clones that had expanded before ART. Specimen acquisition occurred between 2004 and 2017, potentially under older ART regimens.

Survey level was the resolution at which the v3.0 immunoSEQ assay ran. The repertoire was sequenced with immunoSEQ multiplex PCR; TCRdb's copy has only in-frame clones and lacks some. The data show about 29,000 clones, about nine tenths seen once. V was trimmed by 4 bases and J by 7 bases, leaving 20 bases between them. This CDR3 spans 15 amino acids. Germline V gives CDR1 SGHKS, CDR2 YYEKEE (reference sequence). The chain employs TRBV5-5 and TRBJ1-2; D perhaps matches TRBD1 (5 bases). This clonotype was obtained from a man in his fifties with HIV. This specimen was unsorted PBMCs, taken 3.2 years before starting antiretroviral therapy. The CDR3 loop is CASSTGTVGTIGYTF. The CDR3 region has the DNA TGTGCCAGCAGCACGGGGACCGTGGGAACTATTGGCTACACCTTC. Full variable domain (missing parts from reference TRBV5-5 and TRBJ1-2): DAGVTQSPTHLIKTRGQQVTLRCSPISGHKSVSWYQQVLGQGPQFIFQYYEKEERGRGNFPDRFSARQFPNYSSELNVNALLLGDSALYLCASSTGTVGTIGYTFGSGTRLTVV.